This T cell receptor (beta chain) was identified in a study of blood T cell repertoires in COVID-19. In the study overall: Specimens from acute and convalescent COVID-19 originated in the United States, Italy and Spain. T cells, B-cell-depleted T cells, or PBMCs supplied cDNA or gDNA.

Authors' processing steps: Amplification of reference gene primers provided the estimated nucleated cell counts. Data came from immunoSEQ multiplex PCR; TCRdb stores just in-frame clones and leaves some out. That table is the source of V, J and clone size, and D and trimming were worked out from the DNA. There are some 230,000 clones in the sample; 75% to 85% occur only once, and 8% to 10% lies in the top ten. The CDR3 length is 16 residues. V lost 8 bases to trimming and J lost 0 bases; unmatched junction nucleotides: 7. Germline-derived CDR1 and CDR2 are LNHNV and YYDKDF (reference sequence). Patients of the Seattle cohort, enrolled during active infection, were followed longitudinally.

The TCR comes from a woman older than 75 with COVID-19, enrolled during active disease. This rearrangement joins TRBV15 to TRBJ2-1, with TRBD2 identical over 10 bases. Material: peripheral blood. CDR3 DNA sequence: TGTGCCACCTACTGGACTAGCGGTAGCTCCTACAATGAGCAGTTCTTC. It specifies CATYWTSGSSYNEQFF.